These 24 T cell receptor beta chains came from one sample sequenced in a study of cytomegalovirus exposure and HLA in healthy donors. PCR was performed using 60 Vbeta and 13 Jbeta primers. The table came from immunoSEQ multiplex PCR; TCRdb's copy has only in-frame clones and leaves some out. The sample gives roughly 150,000 clones, 75% of which show up once; 11% is in the top ten. The sample consisted of PBMCs. These receptor sequences come from a young man in good health and CMV-seropositive.

The V and J genes are TRBV28 and TRBJ1-2; TRBD1 matches at 8 bases. This CDR3 is 15 amino acids long. Germline V gene lookup returns CDR1 MDHEN and CDR2 SYDVKM. Unmatched junction bases numbered 8, after V lost 4 bases and J lost 4 bases. CDR3 DNA: TGTGCCAGCAGTTCCCCTCAGGGGGCCTCCTATGGCTACACCTTC. Translation: CASSSPQGASYGYTF.

This chain uses TRBV7-3 with TRBJ1-1, with D uncertain. The V gene's germline CDR1 is SGHTA and CDR2 FQGTGA. Between the trimmed V and J ends, which lost 0 bases and 6 bases, there was a span of 11 bases. CDR3 length: 14 residues. The CDR3 region is CASSLTHLGAEAFF. The CDR3 region has the DNA TGTGCCAGCAGCTTAACACACCTCGGAGCTGAAGCTTTCTTT.

This clone was seen only once. The chain carries TRBV28 and TRBJ1-4; the D is unclear. Between the trimmed V and J ends, which lost 8 bases and 6 bases, there was a span of 25 bases. This CDR3 is 17 amino acids long. From germline, CDR1 is MDHEN and CDR2 SYDVKM. CDR3 region: CASSRRFLSLGYEKLFF. The CDR3 bases are TGTGCCAGCTCCCGGCGGTTCTTAAGTCTGGGTTATGAAAAACTGTTTTTT.

The chain has TRBV2 and TRBJ2-1, with D possibly TRBD2 on 6 matching bases. The CDR3 totals 12 residues. The V gene lost 7 bases and the J gene lost 7 bases, with 11 bases spanning the gap. CDR1 SNHLY and CDR2 FYNNEI come from the germline V gene. The CDR3 bases are TGTGCCAGCATCACGGAGGGGAATGAGCAGTTCTTC. Protein: CASITEGNEQFF.

The chain carries TRBV7-3 and TRBJ2-1; 14 nucleotides match TRBD2. With V trimmed by 4 bases and J by 3 bases, 2 bases remained unmatched. Germline CDR1 reads SGHTA; CDR2 reads FQGTGA. The CDR3 is 16 residues long. The CDR3 reads CASSSGTSGSYNEQFF. DNA for the CDR3: TGTGCCAGCAGCTCCGGGACTAGCGGGAGCTACAATGAGCAGTTCTTC.

The chain recombines TRBV6-5 with TRBJ2-1, with TRBD1 identical over 8 bases. The CDR3 is made up of 14 amino acids. V trimming: 6 bases; J trimming: 9 bases; junction bases outside the gene matches: 10. From germline, CDR1 is MNHEY and CDR2 SVGAGI. Written as DNA, the CDR3 is TGTGCCAGCAGACTCAGGGGGCGTGGGGGTGAGCAGTTCTTC. Translating it yields CASRLRGRGGEQFF.

The rearrangement joins TRBV27 to TRBJ2-5; TRBD2 matches 15 bases. Germline V gene sequence: CDR1 MNHEY, CDR2 SMNVEV (reference sequence). There are 19 residues in the CDR3. The ends lost 6 bases at V and 0 bases at J; junction bases unmatched: 11. DNA for the CDR3: TGTGCCAGCAGCCCCGGGACTAGCGGGAGGCTTTGGTACCAAGAGACCCAGTACTTC. Its translation is CASSPGTSGRLWYQETQYF.

Worth noting for this clone: Additional DNA sequences in this sample encode the identical CDR3. This rearrangement joins TRBV9 to TRBJ1-4; D remains ambiguous. Germline V gives CDR1 SGDLS, CDR2 YYNGEE. V was cut by 3 bases and J by 0 bases, with 6 bases left in between. This CDR3 region has 14 residues. The CDR3 region is CASSGGATNEKLFF. As DNA, the CDR3 is TGTGCCAGCAGCGGAGGAGCAACTAATGAAAAACTGTTTTTT.

The rearrangement uses TRBV2 and TRBJ1-1; 8 bases are shared with TRBD1. The J segment lost 5 bases and the V segment lost 4 bases, leaving 6 bases of the junction unmatched. Germline V gene sequence: CDR1 SNHLY, CDR2 FYNNEI. The CDR3 is 14 amino acids. DNA for the CDR3: TGTGCCAGCAGTGCAAGGACAGGGTGGACTGAAGCTTTCTTT. Translating gives CASSARTGWTEAFF.

The chain uses TRBV2 and TRBJ1-3, with D unresolved. This CDR3 is built from 15 residues. Germline V lookup: CDR1 SNHLY, CDR2 FYNNEI. V shed 5 bases and J shed 0 bases, with 11 bases lying between them. CDR3: CASSSHGYSGNTIYF. The CDR3 region has the DNA TGTGCCAGCAGTTCACACGGGTACTCTGGAAACACCATATATTTT.

The gene calls are TRBV11-2 and TRBJ2-2; 9 bases agree with TRBD2. This CDR3 is 18 amino acids long. The germline V gene has CDR1 SGHAT and CDR2 FQNNGV. After removal of 1 base from V and 2 bases from J, the junction contained 8 bases not matched to a gene. The CDR3 region is CASSLALAGPINTGELFF. The CDR3 nucleotides read TGTGCCAGCAGCTTAGCCCTAGCGGGGCCTATCAACACCGGGGAGCTGTTTTTT.

This clone was counted once. The rearrangement joins TRBV27 to TRBJ2-7; D is unclear. V dropped 4 bases and J dropped 0 bases, with 13 bases sitting between them. Germline CDR1 MNHEY, CDR2 SMNVEV (reference sequence). This CDR3 spans 15 amino acids. CDR3 residues: CASSSTGSHSYEQYF. The CDR3 coding sequence is TGTGCCAGCAGTTCCACCGGGTCCCACTCCTACGAGCAGTACTTC.

The table lists this clone with a few counts. This sequence joins TRBV11-2 and TRBJ2-7, with 11 bases fitting TRBD2. Germline V gene lookup returns CDR1 SGHAT and CDR2 FQNNGV. The CDR3 runs 15 residues. J gave up 6 bases and V 2 bases, and 6 bases lay outside the gene matches. The CDR3 DNA follows: TGTGCCAGCAGCTTAATTTTACTAGCGGGAGTCGAGCAGTACTTC. It codes for CASSLILLAGVEQYF.

The chain employs TRBV29-1 and TRBJ2-7; TRBD2 agrees at 9 bases. Germline CDR1 SQVTM, CDR2 ANQGSEA. CDR3 length equals 14 residues. After removal of 4 bases from V and 5 bases from J, the junction contained 9 bases not matched to a gene. CDR3 region: CSVGASGISNEQYF. The CDR3 DNA follows: TGCAGCGTTGGAGCTAGCGGGATAAGTAACGAGCAGTACTTC.

This clone was detected only a few times. The chain recombines TRBV11-3 with TRBJ1-5; TRBD1 matches 10 bases. Per the germline V gene, CDR1 is SGHNT and CDR2 is YENEEA. Losses at the gene ends were 1 base for V and 6 bases for J; bases not matched to a gene: 9. This CDR3 has 17 residues. In DNA form, the CDR3 reads TGTGCCAGCAGCTTAGTGTCGGACAGGGGGGAGCCTCAGCCCCAGCATTTT. Its protein product is CASSLVSDRGEPQPQHF. The complete variable domain, with remaining parts taken from reference TRBV11-3 and TRBJ1-5, reads EAGVVQSPRYKIIEKKQPVAFWCNPISGHNTLYWYLQNLGQGPELLIRYENEEAVDDSQLPKDRFSAERLKGVDSTLKIQPAELGDSAVYLCASSLVSDRGEPQPQHFGDGTRLSIL.

The chain is built from TRBV29-1 and TRBJ2-5; tentative D call: TRBD2 (6 bases). Per germline, CDR1 SQVTM and CDR2 ANQGSEA. The CDR3 runs to 15 residues. V was shortened by 6 bases and J by 2 bases, with 19 bases between the two germline ends. The CDR3 coding sequence is TGCAGCGTCGAGGGGAAGACTAGACGGCAAGAGACCCAGTACTTC. It is translated as CSVEGKTRRQETQYF.

This CDR3 is CATSRDFGENQPQHF. The CDR3 bases are TGTGCCACCAGCAGAGATTTTGGGGAGAATCAGCCCCAGCATTTT. The genes are TRBV15 and TRBJ1-5; D is undetermined. Germline V gives CDR1 LNHNV, CDR2 YYDKDF (reference sequence). V gave up 0 bases and J gave up 4 bases, with 10 bases separating them. The CDR3 extends over 15 amino acids.

The gene calls are TRBV30 and TRBJ2-1; 9 bases agree with TRBD2. Germline loops: CDR1 GTSNPN, CDR2 SVGIG (reference sequence). J lost 3 bases, V lost 5 bases, and 2 bases had no gene match. The CDR3 totals 13 residues. The CDR3 protein is CAWWRGGYNEQFF. CDR3 sequence (DNA): TGTGCCTGGTGGCGGGGGGGCTACAATGAGCAGTTCTTC.

V is TRBV28 and J is TRBJ2-3; 10 bases line up with TRBD1. Germline V gene lookup returns CDR1 MDHEN and CDR2 SYDVKM. The CDR3 runs 14 residues. CDR3 region: CAGQGERDTDTQYF. Here the CDR3 DNA reads TGTGCTGGACAGGGGGAGCGGGACACAGATACGCAGTATTTT.

The V and J genes are TRBV2 and TRBJ1-5, with D unclear. Germline V gene sequence: CDR1 SNHLY, CDR2 FYNNEI. There are 16 residues in the CDR3. Trimming stripped 4 bases from V and 0 bases from J, with 13 bases between. This CDR3 reads CASSGVAVHSNQPQHF. The CDR3 region has the DNA TGTGCCAGCAGTGGGGTGGCGGTTCATAGCAATCAGCCCCAGCATTTT.

The chain uses TRBV2 and TRBJ1-5; tentatively, D is TRBD1 (5 bases). This CDR3 comprises 17 residues. The V gene's germline CDR1 is SNHLY and CDR2 FYNNEI. Trimming took off 6 bases at V and 3 bases at J, with 21 bases between the two ends. CDR3 sequence (DNA): TGTGCCAGCAGCCCTCCGGAGGGAGGGGACTCCAATCAGCCCCAGCATTTT. This translates into CASSPPEGGDSNQPQHF.

The rearrangement joins TRBV27 to TRBJ2-7, with D possibly matching TRBD1 (6 bases). The CDR3 runs to 14 residues. The V gene lost 5 bases and the J gene lost 0 bases, with 11 bases spanning the gap. The V gene's germline CDR1 is MNHEY and CDR2 SMNVEV (reference sequence). CDR3 in amino acids: CASSARDISYEQYF. CDR3 nucleotides: TGTGCCAGCAGTGCACGGGACATCTCCTACGAGCAGTACTTC.

Regarding this clone: Its ends do not fully match the called genes, so a read error is possible. The chain carries TRBV7-2 and TRBJ2-1; 7 bases fit TRBD2. Germline V gene data show CDR1 as SGHTA and CDR2 as FQGNSA. This CDR3 has 15 residues. CDR3: CPSSPPSGAYNEQFF. The CDR3 DNA reads TGTCCCAGCAGCCCACCTAGCGGAGCCTACAATGAGCAGTTCTTC.

V is TRBV2 and J is TRBJ1-1; no reliable D call. V was shortened by 5 bases and J by 0 bases, with 7 bases between the two germline ends. CDR1 is SNHLY, CDR2 FYNNEI, per germline. The CDR3 totals 13 residues. The CDR3 loop is CASSLEMNTEAFF. The DNA for the CDR3 is TGTGCCAGCAGTTTAGAGATGAACACTGAAGCTTTCTTT.